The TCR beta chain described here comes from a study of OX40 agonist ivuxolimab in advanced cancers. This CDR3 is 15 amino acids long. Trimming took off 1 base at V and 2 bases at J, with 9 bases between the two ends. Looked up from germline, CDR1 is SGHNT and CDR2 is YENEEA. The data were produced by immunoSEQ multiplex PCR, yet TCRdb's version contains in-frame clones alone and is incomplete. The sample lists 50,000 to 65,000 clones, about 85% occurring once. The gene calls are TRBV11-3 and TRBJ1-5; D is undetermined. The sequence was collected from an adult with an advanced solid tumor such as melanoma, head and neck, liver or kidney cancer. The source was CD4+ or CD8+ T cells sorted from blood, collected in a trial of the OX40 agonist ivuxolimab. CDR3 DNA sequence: TGTGCCAGCAGCTTAGTACAGACCTGCAATCAGCCCCAGCATTTT. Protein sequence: CASSLVQTCNQPQHF.